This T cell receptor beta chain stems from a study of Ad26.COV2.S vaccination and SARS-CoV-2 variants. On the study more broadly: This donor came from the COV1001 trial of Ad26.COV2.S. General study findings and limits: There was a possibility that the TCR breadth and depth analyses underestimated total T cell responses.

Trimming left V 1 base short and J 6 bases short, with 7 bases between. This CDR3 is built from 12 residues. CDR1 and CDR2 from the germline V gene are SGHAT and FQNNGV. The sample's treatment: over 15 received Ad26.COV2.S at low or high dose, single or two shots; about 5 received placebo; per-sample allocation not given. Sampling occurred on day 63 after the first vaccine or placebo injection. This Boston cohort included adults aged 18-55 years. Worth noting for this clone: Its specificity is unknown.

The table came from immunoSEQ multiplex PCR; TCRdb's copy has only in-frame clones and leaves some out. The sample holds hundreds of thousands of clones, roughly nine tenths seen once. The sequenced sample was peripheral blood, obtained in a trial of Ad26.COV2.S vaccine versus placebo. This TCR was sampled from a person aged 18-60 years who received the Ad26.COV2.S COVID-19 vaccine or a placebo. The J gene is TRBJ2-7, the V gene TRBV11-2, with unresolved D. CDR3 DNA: TGTGCCAGCAGCTTAGGTGTGGGCGAGCAGTACTTC. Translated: CASSLGVGEQYF.